The TCR beta chain under discussion was sequenced for a study of a mutant IDH1 vaccine in newly diagnosed glioma. Turning to the study itself: Vaccination was launched 4-6 weeks after radiotherapy alone, or with temozolomide cycles. The treated population exhibited a male proportion of about 60%, a female proportion of approximately 38%, and a mean age of about 39 years. The earlier regimen, radiotherapy, temozolomide, or both, was most often both.

This CDR3 has 13 residues. Trimming left V 5 bases short and J 8 bases short, with 18 bases between. Per the germline V gene, CDR1 is SQVTM and CDR2 is ANQGSEA. Notes on this clone: Its antigen is undetermined.

Noted time point: week 47, end of study. The study gave 300 ug of mutant IDH1 20-mer peptide per vaccine dose, with topical imiquimod. In weeks 1, 3, 5, 7, 11, 15, 19 and 23, patients were vaccinated. Libraries were prepared by immunoSEQ multiplex PCR; TCRdb keeps only in-frame clonotypes and omits some of them. The sample records 77,000 or so clones, over 75% being singletons. The receptor was derived from a man aged 35-49 years with glioma. The chain couples TRBV29-1 to TRBJ1-2; tentatively, D is TRBD1 (5 bases). Material: PBMCs, obtained from a glioma patient whose treatment included an IDH1 peptide vaccine. In DNA form, the CDR3 reads TGCAGCGTTTTTCTTGACAGTGGGCAGGGCTACACCTTC. Amino acids: CSVFLDSGQGYTF.